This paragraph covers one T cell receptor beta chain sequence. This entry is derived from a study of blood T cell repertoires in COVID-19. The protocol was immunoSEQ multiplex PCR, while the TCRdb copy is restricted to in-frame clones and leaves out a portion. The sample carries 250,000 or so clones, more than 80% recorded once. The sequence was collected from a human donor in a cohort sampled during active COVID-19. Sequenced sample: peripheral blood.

For the CDR3, the DNA is TGCGCCAGCAGCTGGGGACAGGGGAACACTGAAGCTTTCTTT. Its translation: CASSWGQGNTEAFF. V and J are TRBV5-1 and TRBJ1-1, with TRBD1 matching over 9 bases. This CDR3 has 14 residues. V lost 3 bases, J lost 1 base, and 1 base stayed unmatched. The germline gives CDR1 SGHRS, CDR2 YFSETQ. Complete variable domain (other parts from reference TRBV5-1 and TRBJ1-1): KAGVTQTPRYLIKTRGQQVTLSCSPISGHRSVSWYQQTPGQGLQFLFEYFSETQRNKGNFPGRFSGRQFSNSRSEMNVSTLELGDSALYLCASSWGQGNTEAFFGQGTRLTVV.